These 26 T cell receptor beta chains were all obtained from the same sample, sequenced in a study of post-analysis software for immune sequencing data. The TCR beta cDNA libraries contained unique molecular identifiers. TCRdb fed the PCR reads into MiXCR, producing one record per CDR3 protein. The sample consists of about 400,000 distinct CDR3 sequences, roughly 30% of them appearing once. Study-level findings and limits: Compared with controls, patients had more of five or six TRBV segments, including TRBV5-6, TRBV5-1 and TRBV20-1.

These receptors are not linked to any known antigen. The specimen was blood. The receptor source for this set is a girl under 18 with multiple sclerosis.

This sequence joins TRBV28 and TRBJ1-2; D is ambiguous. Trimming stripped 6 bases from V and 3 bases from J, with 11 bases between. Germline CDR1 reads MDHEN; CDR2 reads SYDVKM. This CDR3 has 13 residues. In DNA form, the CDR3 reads TGTGCCAGCAGACTAGGGCTGCACTATGGCTACACCTTC. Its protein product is CASRLGLHYGYTF.

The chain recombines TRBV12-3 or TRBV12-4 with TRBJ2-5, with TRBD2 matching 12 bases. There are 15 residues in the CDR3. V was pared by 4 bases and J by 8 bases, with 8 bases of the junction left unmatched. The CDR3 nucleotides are TGTGCCAGCAGTTCGGGGACTAGCGGGTTCCGTACCCAGTACTTC. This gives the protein CASSSGTSGFRTQYF.

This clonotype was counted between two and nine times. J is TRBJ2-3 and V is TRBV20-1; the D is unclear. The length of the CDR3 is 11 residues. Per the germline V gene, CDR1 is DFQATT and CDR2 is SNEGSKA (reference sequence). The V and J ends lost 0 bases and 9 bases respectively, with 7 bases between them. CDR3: CSARDERTQYF. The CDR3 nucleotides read TGCAGTGCTAGAGATGAAAGAACGCAGTATTTT.

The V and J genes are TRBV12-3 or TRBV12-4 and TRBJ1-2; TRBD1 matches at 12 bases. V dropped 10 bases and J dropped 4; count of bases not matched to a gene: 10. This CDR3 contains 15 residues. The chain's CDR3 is CANRPGQGAFYGYTF. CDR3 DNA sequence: TGTGCCAACCGGCCGGGACAGGGGGCTTTCTATGGCTACACCTTC.

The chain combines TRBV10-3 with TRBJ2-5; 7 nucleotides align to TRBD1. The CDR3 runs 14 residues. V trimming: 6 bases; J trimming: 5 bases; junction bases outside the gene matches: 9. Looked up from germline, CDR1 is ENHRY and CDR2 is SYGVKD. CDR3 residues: CAIRAGTVGETQYF. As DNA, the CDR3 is TGTGCCATCAGGGCCGGGACAGTTGGGGAGACCCAGTACTTC.

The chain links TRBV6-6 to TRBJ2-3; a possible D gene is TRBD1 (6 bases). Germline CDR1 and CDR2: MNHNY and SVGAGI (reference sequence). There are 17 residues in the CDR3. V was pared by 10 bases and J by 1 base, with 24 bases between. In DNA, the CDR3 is TGTGCCACCAGCACCCGGGACACGGTTTTGGGCACAGATACGCAGTATTTT. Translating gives CATSTRDTVLGTDTQYF.

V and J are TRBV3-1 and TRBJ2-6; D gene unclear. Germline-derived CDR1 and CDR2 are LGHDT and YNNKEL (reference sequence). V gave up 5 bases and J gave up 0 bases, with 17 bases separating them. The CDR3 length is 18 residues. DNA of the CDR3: TGTGCCAGCAGCTCCCACCCCTCGGCCCTCTCTGGGGCCAACGTCCTGACTTTC. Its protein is CASSSHPSALSGANVLTF.

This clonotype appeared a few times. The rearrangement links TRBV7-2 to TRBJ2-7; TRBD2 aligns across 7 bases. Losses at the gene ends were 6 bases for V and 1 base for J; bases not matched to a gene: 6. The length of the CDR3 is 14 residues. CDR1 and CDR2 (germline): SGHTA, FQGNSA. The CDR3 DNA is TGTGCCAGCAGTAAAGACGGGGGGTCCTACGAGCAGTACTTC. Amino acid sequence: CASSKDGGSYEQYF.

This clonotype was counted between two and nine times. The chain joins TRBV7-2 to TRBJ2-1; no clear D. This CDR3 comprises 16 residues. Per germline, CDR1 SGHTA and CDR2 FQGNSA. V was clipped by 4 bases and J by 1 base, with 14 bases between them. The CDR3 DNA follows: TGTGCCAGCAGCTCCCTCCGTGGACCGTCCTACAATGAGCAGTTCTTC. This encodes CASSSLRGPSYNEQFF.

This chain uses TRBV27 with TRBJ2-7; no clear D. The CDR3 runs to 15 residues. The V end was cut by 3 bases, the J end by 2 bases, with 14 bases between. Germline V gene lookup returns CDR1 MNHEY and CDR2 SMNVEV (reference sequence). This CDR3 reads CASSFKAISTYEQYF. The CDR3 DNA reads TGTGCCAGCAGTTTTAAGGCAATCTCGACCTACGAGCAGTACTTC.

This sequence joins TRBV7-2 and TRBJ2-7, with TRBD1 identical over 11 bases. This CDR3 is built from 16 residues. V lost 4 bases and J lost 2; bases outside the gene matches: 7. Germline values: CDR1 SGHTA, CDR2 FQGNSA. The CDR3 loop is CASSYSGTGGAYEQYF. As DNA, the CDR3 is TGTGCCAGCAGCTATTCCGGGACAGGGGGAGCCTACGAGCAGTACTTC.

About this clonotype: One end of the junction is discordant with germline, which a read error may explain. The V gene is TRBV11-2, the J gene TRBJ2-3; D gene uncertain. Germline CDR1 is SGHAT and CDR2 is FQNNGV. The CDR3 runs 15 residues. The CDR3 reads CVSSLQQWKGDTQYF. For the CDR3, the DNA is TGTGTCAGCAGCTTACAGCAGTGGAAAGGGGATACGCAGTATTTT.

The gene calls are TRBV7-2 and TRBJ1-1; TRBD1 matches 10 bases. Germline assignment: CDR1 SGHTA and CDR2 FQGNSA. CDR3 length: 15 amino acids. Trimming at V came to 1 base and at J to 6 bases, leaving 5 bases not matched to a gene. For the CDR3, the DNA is TGTGCCAGCAGCTTAGTGACAGGGGGCGGCCCTGAAGCTTTCTTT. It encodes CASSLVTGGGPEAFF.

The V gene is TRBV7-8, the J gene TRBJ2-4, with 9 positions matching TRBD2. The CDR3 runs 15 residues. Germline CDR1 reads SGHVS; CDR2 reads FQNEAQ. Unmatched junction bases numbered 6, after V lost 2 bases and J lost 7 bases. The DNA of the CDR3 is TGTGCCAGCAGCTTAAAAAGCGGGGGGTGGAACATTCAGTACTTC. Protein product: CASSLKSGGWNIQYF.

The CDR3 loop is CASSSNLGDSEQFF. The CDR3, as DNA: TGTGCCAGCAGCTCTAACCTAGGGGACTCCGAGCAGTTCTTC. This chain links TRBV7-2 with TRBJ2-1, with D perhaps TRBD2 (6 bases). The CDR3 consists of 14 residues. Per the germline V gene, CDR1 is SGHTA and CDR2 is FQGNSA. V lost 4 bases and J 10 bases, leaving 17 bases between the germline ends.

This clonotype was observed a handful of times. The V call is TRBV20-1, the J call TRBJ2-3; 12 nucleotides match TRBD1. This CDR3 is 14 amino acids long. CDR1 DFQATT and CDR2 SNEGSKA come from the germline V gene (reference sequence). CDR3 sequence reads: CSPGQGARADTQYF. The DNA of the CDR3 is TGCAGCCCGGGACAGGGGGCGAGGGCAGATACGCAGTATTTT.

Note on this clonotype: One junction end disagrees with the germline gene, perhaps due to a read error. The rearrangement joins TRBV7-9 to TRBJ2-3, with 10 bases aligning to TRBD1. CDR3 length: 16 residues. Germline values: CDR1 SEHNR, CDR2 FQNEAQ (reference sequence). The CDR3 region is CASSSRQGASTDTRYF. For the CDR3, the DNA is TGTGCCAGCAGCTCCCGACAGGGGGCTAGCACAGATACGCGGTATTTT.

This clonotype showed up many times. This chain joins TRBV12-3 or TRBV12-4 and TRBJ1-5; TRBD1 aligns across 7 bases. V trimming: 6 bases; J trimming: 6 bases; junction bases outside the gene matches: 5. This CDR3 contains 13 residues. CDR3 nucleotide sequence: TGTGCCAGCAGCTTGGCAGGGGGTCAGCCCCAGCATTTT. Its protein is CASSLAGGQPQHF.

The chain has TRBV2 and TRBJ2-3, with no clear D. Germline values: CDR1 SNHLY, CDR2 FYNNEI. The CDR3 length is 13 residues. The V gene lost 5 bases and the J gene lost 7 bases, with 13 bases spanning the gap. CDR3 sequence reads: CASSLAIGNTQYF. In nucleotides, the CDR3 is TGTGCCAGCAGTTTGGCAATAGGAAATACGCAGTATTTT.

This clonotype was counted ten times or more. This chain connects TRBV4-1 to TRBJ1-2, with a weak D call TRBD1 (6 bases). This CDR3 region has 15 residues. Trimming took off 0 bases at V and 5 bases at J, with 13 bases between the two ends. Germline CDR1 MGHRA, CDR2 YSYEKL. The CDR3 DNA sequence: TGCGCCAGCAGCCAAGAGGGCAGGGGCGCGTATGGCTACACCTTC. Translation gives CASSQEGRGAYGYTF.

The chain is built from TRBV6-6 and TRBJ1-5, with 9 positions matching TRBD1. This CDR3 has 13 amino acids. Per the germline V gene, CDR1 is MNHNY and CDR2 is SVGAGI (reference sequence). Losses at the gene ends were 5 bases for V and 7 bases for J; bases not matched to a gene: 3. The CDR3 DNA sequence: TGTGCCAGCAGTAGGGACAGGGTGCAGCCCCAGCATTTT. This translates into CASSRDRVQPQHF.

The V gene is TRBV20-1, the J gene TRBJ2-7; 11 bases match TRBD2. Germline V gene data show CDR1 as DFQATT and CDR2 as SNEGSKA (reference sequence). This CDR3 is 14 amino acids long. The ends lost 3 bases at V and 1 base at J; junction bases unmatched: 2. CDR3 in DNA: TGCAGTGCTAGGAGGACTAGCGGGTCCTACGAGCAGTACTTC. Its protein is CSARRTSGSYEQYF.

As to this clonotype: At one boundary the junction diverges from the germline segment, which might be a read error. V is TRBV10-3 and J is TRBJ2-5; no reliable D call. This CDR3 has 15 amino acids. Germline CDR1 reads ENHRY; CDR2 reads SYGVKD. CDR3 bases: TGTGCCATCAGTGAGTCGATAATTGGATTCTACGAGCAGTGCTTC. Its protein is CAISESIIGFYEQCF.

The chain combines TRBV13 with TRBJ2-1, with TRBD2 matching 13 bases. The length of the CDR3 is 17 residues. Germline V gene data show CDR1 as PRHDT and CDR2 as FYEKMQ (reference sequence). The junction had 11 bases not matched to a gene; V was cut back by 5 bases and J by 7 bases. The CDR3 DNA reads TGTGCCAGCAGCGTTGAAACCGGGACTAGCGGGGCTAATGAGCAGTTCTTC. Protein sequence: CASSVETGTSGANEQFF.

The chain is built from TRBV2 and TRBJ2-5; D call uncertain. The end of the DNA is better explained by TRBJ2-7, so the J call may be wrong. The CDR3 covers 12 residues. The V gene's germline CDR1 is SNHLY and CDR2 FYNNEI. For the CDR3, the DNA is TGTGCCAGCAGTGGCTCCTACTACGAGCAGTACTTC. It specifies CASSGSYYEQYF.

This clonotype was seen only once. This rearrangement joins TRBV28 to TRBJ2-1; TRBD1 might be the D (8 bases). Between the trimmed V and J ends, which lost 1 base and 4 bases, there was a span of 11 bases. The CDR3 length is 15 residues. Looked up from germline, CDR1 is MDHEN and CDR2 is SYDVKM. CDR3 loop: CASSLLQGGYNEQFF. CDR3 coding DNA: TGTGCCAGCAGTTTATTACAGGGGGGGTACAATGAGCAGTTCTTC.